These 18 T cell receptor beta chains were sequenced from one sample in a study of blood T cell repertoires in COVID-19. Clones were read by immunoSEQ multiplex PCR, and TCRdb kept only the in-frame ones, dropping some. The sample records roughly 320,000 clones, around nine tenths being singletons. The sample taken for sequencing was peripheral blood. These receptor sequences come from an older man with acute or convalescent COVID-19.

This clone has just one count. The J gene is TRBJ2-4, the V gene TRBV12-3 or TRBV12-4; 9 positions match TRBD1. The V gene end was trimmed by 6 bases and the J gene end by 5 bases; junction bases not matched to a gene: 2. The CDR3 has 13 amino acids. As DNA, the CDR3 is TGTGCCAGCAGCAGGACAGGGGAAAACATTCAGTACTTC. Amino acid sequence: CASSRTGENIQYF.

The rearrangement links TRBV28 to TRBJ1-4, with D possibly being TRBD1 (6 bases). Trimming pared 8 bases from V and 8 bases from J, leaving 15 bases between. This CDR3 is built from 13 residues. Per germline, CDR1 MDHEN and CDR2 SYDVKM. The CDR3 loop reads CASQGHQREKLFF. The CDR3 nucleotides read TGTGCCAGCCAGGGGCATCAGCGCGAAAAACTGTTTTTT. The full variable domain, in which reference TRBV28 and TRBJ1-4 provide the parts outside the CDR3, is DVKVTQSSRYLVKRTGEKVFLECVQDMDHENMFWYRQDPGLGLRLIYFSYDVKMKEKGDIPEGYSVSREKKERFSLILESASTNQTSMYLCASQGHQREKLFFGSGTQLSVL.

The sample holds a few counts of this clone. This chain joins TRBV11-2 and TRBJ2-1; D perhaps matches TRBD2 (6 bases). Germline-derived CDR1 and CDR2 are SGHAT and FQNNGV. The V end was cut by 6 bases, the J end by 5 bases, with 11 bases between. The CDR3 runs 13 residues. The CDR3 protein is CASSPGVHNEQFF. As DNA, the CDR3 is TGTGCCAGCAGTCCGGGGGTCCACAATGAGCAGTTCTTC.

The V gene is TRBV19, the J gene TRBJ1-5; 7 nucleotides agree with TRBD1. After removal of 8 bases from V and 6 bases from J, the junction contained 7 bases not matched to a gene. Germline loops: CDR1 LNHDA, CDR2 SQIVND (reference sequence). This CDR3 contains 13 residues. The CDR3 bases are TGTGCCAGTGGGAGACAGGGTGTTCAGCCCCAGCATTTT. Amino acid sequence: CASGRQGVQPQHF.

This clone was detected only once. The chain carries TRBV24-1 and TRBJ1-2; 8 bases match TRBD1. The CDR3 loop spans 15 amino acids. Trimming took 2 bases from V and 2 from J; bases not matched to a gene: 3. Germline CDR1 KGHDR, CDR2 SFDVKD. The CDR3 bases are TGTGCCACCAGTGATTCGCGACAGGGGAACTATGGCTACACCTTC. Translation gives CATSDSRQGNYGYTF.

The CDR3 nucleotides read TGTGCCAGCAGCACGGGACTAGCGGCCTACAATGAGCAGTTCTTC. Protein: CASSTGLAAYNEQFF. This chain links TRBV7-2 with TRBJ2-1, with 11 nucleotides matching TRBD2. The CDR3 length is 15 residues. Germline V gene lookup returns CDR1 SGHTA and CDR2 FQGNSA. V lost 5 bases, J lost 2 bases, and 2 bases stayed unmatched. Together with reference TRBV7-2 and TRBJ2-1, the CDR3 gives the full variable domain: GAGVSQSPSNKVTEKGKDVELRCDPISGHTALYWYRQSLGQGLEFLIYFQGNSAPDKSGLPSDRFSAERTGGSVSTLTIQRTQQEDSAVYLCASSTGLAAYNEQFFGPGTRLTVL.

The chain carries TRBV13 and TRBJ2-5; 7 bases line up with TRBD1. Germline V CDR1 and CDR2: PRHDT, FYEKMQ (reference sequence). J was trimmed by 2 bases and V by 8 bases; bases with no gene match: 5. The CDR3 extends over 13 amino acids. The CDR3 DNA is TGTGCCAGCCGACAGGGAAATCAAGAGACCCAGTACTTC. This translates into CASRQGNQETQYF.

This rearrangement joins TRBV7-9 to TRBJ1-1; D is possibly TRBD1 (6 bases). Per the germline V gene, CDR1 is SEHNR and CDR2 is FQNEAQ (reference sequence). Trimming removed 1 base at V and 7 bases at J, with 10 bases between. This CDR3 contains 13 residues. The DNA for the CDR3 is TGTGCCAGCAGCTTAGGTCCCAGGGGTGAAGCTTTCTTT. Its translation is CASSLGPRGEAFF.

V usage is TRBV5-5 and J usage is TRBJ2-1, with 8 bases fitting TRBD2. The germline V gene encodes CDR1 SGHKS and CDR2 YYEKEE (reference sequence). The CDR3 spans 15 residues. After removal of 3 bases from V and 5 bases from J, the junction contained 7 bases not matched to a gene. The CDR3 DNA sequence: TGTGCCAGCAGCTCCGGACTAGCTAGCCACAATGAGCAGTTCTTC. It specifies CASSSGLASHNEQFF.

In its sample, this clone was seen once. The chain has TRBV28 and TRBJ1-1; 11 positions match TRBD1. The ends lost 6 bases at V and 5 bases at J; junction bases unmatched: 8. Germline CDR1 reads MDHEN; CDR2 reads SYDVKM. The CDR3 is 15 residues long. The CDR3 spells CASRRRTGGLTEAFF. The DNA for the CDR3 is TGTGCCAGCAGACGCCGGACAGGGGGCCTGACTGAAGCTTTCTTT.

This chain connects TRBV4-1 to TRBJ1-5; TRBD1 matches at 10 bases. V lost 5 bases to trimming and J lost 0 bases; unmatched junction nucleotides: 7. Germline V gene lookup returns CDR1 MGHRA and CDR2 YSYEKL. CDR3 length: 17 amino acids. The DNA for the CDR3 is TGCGCCAGCAGCATCCGACAGGGGGCAGATAGCAATCAGCCCCAGCATTTT. Encoded protein: CASSIRQGADSNQPQHF.

The chain links TRBV7-2 to TRBJ2-7; D is perhaps TRBD1 (6 bases). V lost 1 base to trimming and J lost 4 bases, with 11 bases between them. The germline V gene encodes CDR1 SGHTA and CDR2 FQGNSA. This CDR3 contains 14 residues. CDR3 region: CASSLVRGQYEQYF. In DNA, the CDR3 is TGTGCCAGCAGCTTAGTACGGGGACAATACGAGCAGTACTTC.

The sample holds one count of this clone. The rearrangement uses TRBV10-3 and TRBJ2-3; the match to TRBD2 covers 10 bases. The ends lost 6 bases at V and 2 bases at J; junction bases unmatched: 2. The V gene's germline CDR1 is ENHRY and CDR2 SYGVKD. This CDR3 has 14 amino acids. This CDR3 is CAIRSGGVTDTQYF. CDR3 in DNA: TGTGCCATCAGGAGCGGGGGGGTCACAGATACGCAGTATTTT.

The chain uses TRBV6-2 or TRBV6-3 and TRBJ2-2, with D unresolved. The CDR3 runs 13 residues. Trimming removed 7 bases from V and 5 bases from J, with 11 bases in between. Germline-derived CDR1 and CDR2 are MNHEY and SVGEGT. CDR3 sequence (DNA): TGTGCCAGCATTTTCTCTCCGACCGGGGAGCTGTTTTTT. Amino acid sequence: CASIFSPTGELFF.

This sequence joins TRBV11-2 and TRBJ2-7; 8 bases fit TRBD1. This CDR3 is built from 14 residues. Germline V gives CDR1 SGHAT, CDR2 FQNNGV. Germline trimming cut 5 bases from V and 0 bases from J; bases unmatched to any gene: 3. CDR3 in amino acids: CASSPGQVSYEQYF. DNA for the CDR3: TGTGCCAGCAGCCCGGGACAGGTCTCCTACGAGCAGTACTTC.

The chain joins TRBV21-1 to TRBJ2-7; no check of the table's D call, TRBD2, against the DNA was made. TRBV21-1 is termed a pseudogene. CDR3 length: 10 residues. In nucleotides, the CDR3 is TGTGCCACGGGGGCCTACGAGCAGTACTTC. Translated: CATGAYEQYF.

The rearrangement joins TRBV14 to TRBJ2-5; the match to TRBD1 covers 10 bases. The CDR3 is made up of 14 amino acids. With 8 bases clipped from V and 4 bases from J, the junction kept 7 bases outside the gene matches. The germline CDR1 and CDR2 sequences are SGHDN and FVKESK. This chain's CDR3 is CASRRTGGGETQYF. Written as DNA, the CDR3 is TGTGCCAGCCGGCGGACAGGGGGAGGAGAGACCCAGTACTTC.

CDR3 coding DNA: TGTGCCAGCTCCACAAGGGGGGGCTGGACTGAAGCTTTCTTT. It is translated as CASSTRGGWTEAFF. This rearrangement joins TRBV6-5 to TRBJ1-1, with TRBD1 as a possible D gene (6 bases). CDR1 MNHEY and CDR2 SVGAGI come from the germline V gene. CDR3 length equals 14 residues. V was shortened by 8 bases and J by 5 bases, with 18 bases between the two germline ends.